This is a list of T cell receptor beta chains from one sample in a study of T cell responses to AZD1222 COVID-19 vaccine. The table came from immunoSEQ multiplex PCR; TCRdb's copy has only in-frame clones and leaves some out. The data contain 200,000 or so clones, about 94% of them singletons. This specimen consisted of peripheral blood, obtained 28 days after the second AZD1222 dose. All receptors come from an adult who received the AZD1222 COVID-19 vaccine. The CDR3 runs from the conserved cysteine through the conserved F or W. The D gene is left open where the match is weak. Clone size is shown for a subset of rows, as once, few, many or a class of expanded clone.

J gene: TRBJ2-1; V gene: TRBV11-2; D gene: NA; clone size: NA; CDR3 DNA: TGTGCCAGCAGCTCCAGGGGGGCAGTCGGAAGCTCCTACAATGAGCAGTTCTTC; CDR3 protein: CASSSRGAVGSSYNEQFF
J gene: TRBJ2-7; V gene: TRBV12-3/TRBV12-4; D gene: NA; clone size: NA; CDR3 DNA: TGTGCCAGCAGTCCCGGCCCTGGGAACGAGCAGTACTTC; CDR3 protein: CASSPGPGNEQYF
J gene: TRBJ2-6; V gene: TRBV5-1; D gene: NA; clone size: NA; CDR3 DNA: TGCGCCAGCAGCCCGCCGGCTGGGGCCAACGTCCTGACTTTC; CDR3 protein: CASSPPAGANVLTF
J gene: TRBJ1-3; V gene: TRBV3-1/TRBV3-2; D gene: NA; clone size: NA; CDR3 DNA: TGTGCCAGCAGCCCGCCGGGGTCAGGAAACACCATATATTTT; CDR3 protein: CASSPPGSGNTIYF
J gene: TRBJ1-2; V gene: TRBV18; D gene: NA; clone size: NA; CDR3 DNA: TGTGCCAGCTCACCACGAACCAGGGGTGGCTATGGCTACACCTTC; CDR3 protein: CASSPRTRGGYGYTF
J gene: TRBJ1-1; V gene: TRBV10-2; D gene: NA; clone size: NA; CDR3 DNA: TGCGCCAGCACCCAAGACAGTCCTGAAGCTTTCTTT; CDR3 protein: CASTQDSPEAFF
J gene: TRBJ1-5; V gene: TRBV19; D gene: TRBD1; clone size: NA; CDR3 DNA: TGTGCCAGTAGTATTGGGGACGGACAGGTACCGAACCAGCCCCAGCATTTT; CDR3 protein: CASSIGDGQVPNQPQHF
J gene: TRBJ2-1; V gene: TRBV11-2; D gene: NA; clone size: NA; CDR3 DNA: TGTGCCAGCAGCCGTCAGCCGGGACAAGGCGATGAGCAGTTCTTC; CDR3 protein: CASSRQPGQGDEQFF
J gene: TRBJ1-1; V gene: TRBV12-3/TRBV12-4; D gene: TRBD1; clone size: few; CDR3 DNA: TGTGCCAGCACCAGGACAGGGGACACTGAAGCTTTCTTT; CDR3 protein: CASTRTGDTEAFF
J gene: TRBJ1-4; V gene: TRBV7-2; D gene: NA; clone size: once; CDR3 DNA: TGTGCCAGCAGCTACCGGCCTACCCAACCTGCAACTAATGAAAAACTGTTTTTT; CDR3 protein: CASSYRPTQPATNEKLFF
J gene: TRBJ1-2; V gene: TRBV5-4; D gene: NA; clone size: NA; CDR3 DNA: TGTGCCAGCAGCTTGGGCGGACTTGGGCGGAGGGGCTACACCTTC; CDR3 protein: CASSLGGLGRRGYTF
J gene: TRBJ2-3; V gene: TRBV18; D gene: NA; clone size: NA; CDR3 DNA: TGTGCCAGCTCACCACCGGGGGGCGCCTCTAGCACAGATACGCAGTATTTT; CDR3 protein: CASSPPGGASSTDTQYF
J gene: TRBJ1-4; V gene: TRBV14; D gene: NA; clone size: NA; CDR3 DNA: TGTGCCAGCAGCCATAGTCATAATGAAAAACTGTTTTTT; CDR3 protein: CASSHSHNEKLFF
J gene: TRBJ2-3; V gene: TRBV19; D gene: TRBD2; clone size: NA; CDR3 DNA: TGTGCCAGTAGTATAGTTGGGGGGCAAAGCGGGGGCGATAGAGATACGCAGTATTTT; CDR3 protein: CASSIVGGQSGGDRDTQYF
J gene: TRBJ1-2; V gene: TRBV6-5; D gene: TRBD1; clone size: NA; CDR3 DNA: TGTGCCAGCAGTTCCTCGTCGACAGGGAGGTATGGCTACACCTTC; CDR3 protein: CASSSSSTGRYGYTF
J gene: TRBJ2-3; V gene: TRBV11-2; D gene: NA; clone size: NA; CDR3 DNA: TGTGCCAGCACCTTATCGGTGGATACGCAGTATTTT; CDR3 protein: CASTLSVDTQYF
J gene: TRBJ1-5; V gene: TRBV4-1; D gene: TRBD1; clone size: NA; CDR3 DNA: TGCGCCAGCAGCCACCCAAGGACAGGGGGAGAGAATCAGCCCCAGCATTTT; CDR3 protein: CASSHPRTGGENQPQHF
J gene: TRBJ2-7; V gene: TRBV1; D gene: NA; clone size: NA; CDR3 DNA: TGCACCAGCAGCCTATGGCTTGTCGAGCAGTACTTC; CDR3 protein: CTSSLWLVEQYF
J gene: TRBJ1-5; V gene: TRBV19; D gene: NA; clone size: NA; CDR3 DNA: TGTGCCAGTAGTATACGGCAGAGCAATCAGCCCCAGCATTTT; CDR3 protein: CASSIRQSNQPQHF
J gene: TRBJ1-4; V gene: TRBV7-9; D gene: NA; clone size: NA; CDR3 DNA: TGTGCCAGCAGCTTGAGTGAAAAACTGTTTTTT; CDR3 protein: CASSLSEKLFF
J gene: TRBJ1-5; V gene: TRBV19; D gene: NA; clone size: NA; CDR3 DNA: TGTGCCAGTAGCTACTACAAACAGGATTATCAGCCCCAGCATTTT; CDR3 protein: CASSYYKQDYQPQHF
J gene: TRBJ2-1; V gene: TRBV6-5; D gene: NA; clone size: NA; CDR3 DNA: TGTGCCACTTCGCCCCTAAGCTCCTACAATGAGCAGTTCTTC; CDR3 protein: CATSPLSSYNEQFF
J gene: TRBJ1-1; V gene: TRBV10-3; D gene: NA; clone size: NA; CDR3 DNA: TGTGCCGTGGGCGGGGAGGGGAACACTGAAGCTTTCTTT; CDR3 protein: CAVGGEGNTEAFF
J gene: TRBJ2-3; V gene: TRBV6-6; D gene: TRBD2; clone size: NA; CDR3 DNA: TGTGCCAGCAGCCGAACTAGCGGGGGGACTAGCACAGATACGCAGTATTTT; CDR3 protein: CASSRTSGGTSTDTQYF
J gene: TRBJ1-3; V gene: TRBV6-6; D gene: NA; clone size: NA; CDR3 DNA: TGTGCCAGCAGGGACGGAAACACCATATATTTT; CDR3 protein: CASRDGNTIYF
J gene: TRBJ1-4; V gene: TRBV19; D gene: NA; clone size: NA; CDR3 DNA: TGTGCCAGTGCCCCAGGACTGAGTAATGAAAAACTGTTTTTT; CDR3 protein: CASAPGLSNEKLFF
J gene: TRBJ1-2; V gene: TRBV15; D gene: NA; clone size: NA; CDR3 DNA: TGTGCCACCAGCGAGAATACAGGGTCGGACTATGGCTACACCTTC; CDR3 protein: CATSENTGSDYGYTF
J gene: TRBJ2-7; V gene: TRBV3-1/TRBV3-2; D gene: NA; clone size: NA; CDR3 DNA: TGTGCCAGCAGCCAAGTTGGGGGCTCAGCCAACGAGCAGTACTTC; CDR3 protein: CASSQVGGSANEQYF
J gene: TRBJ1-1; V gene: TRBV6-6; D gene: TRBD1; clone size: once; CDR3 DNA: TGTGCCAGCAGTCGCGACAGGGGTGAAGCTTTCTTT; CDR3 protein: CASSRDRGEAFF
J gene: TRBJ1-1; V gene: TRBV2; D gene: TRBD1; clone size: NA; CDR3 DNA: TGTGCCAGCAGCCCAGGGGGCTGGACTGAAGCTTTCTTT; CDR3 protein: CASSPGGWTEAFF
J gene: TRBJ1-5; V gene: TRBV5-1; D gene: NA; clone size: NA; CDR3 DNA: TGCGCCAGCAGCTTGGGTACAGGTCTAGGCGGGCCCCAGCATTTT; CDR3 protein: CASSLGTGLGGPQHF
J gene: TRBJ2-1; V gene: TRBV6-2/TRBV6-3; D gene: NA; clone size: few; CDR3 DNA: TGTGCCAGCAGTTACTCTAGTGAGCAGTTCTTC; CDR3 protein: CASSYSSEQFF
J gene: TRBJ1-2; V gene: TRBV7-9; D gene: NA; clone size: NA; CDR3 DNA: TGTGCCAGCAGTCCTTGGGGGAGGTATGGCTACACCTTC; CDR3 protein: CASSPWGRYGYTF
J gene: TRBJ2-1; V gene: TRBV10-1; D gene: TRBD2; clone size: NA; CDR3 DNA: TGCGCCAGCAGTGAGAAGCGGGGTACCTACAATGAGCAGTTCTTC; CDR3 protein: CASSEKRGTYNEQFF
J gene: TRBJ2-1; V gene: TRBV13; D gene: NA; clone size: once; CDR3 DNA: TGTGCCAGCAGCCCCCAGGGGTCGGCTGAGCAGTTCTTC; CDR3 protein: CASSPQGSAEQFF
J gene: TRBJ2-6; V gene: TRBV27; D gene: NA; clone size: NA; CDR3 DNA: TGTGCCAGCAGTTGGCAGGGAGCTGGGGCCAACGTCCTGACTTTC; CDR3 protein: CASSWQGAGANVLTF
J gene: TRBJ2-7; V gene: TRBV6-5; D gene: TRBD1; clone size: NA; CDR3 DNA: TGTGCCAGCAGTTACACGGGACAGCCCATTTACGAGCAGTACTTC; CDR3 protein: CASSYTGQPIYEQYF
J gene: TRBJ1-2; V gene: TRBV28; D gene: NA; clone size: NA; CDR3 DNA: TGTGCCAGCAGTTTGGACAGTCAGCGGTATAATGGCTACACCTTC; CDR3 protein: CASSLDSQRYNGYTF
J gene: TRBJ2-1; V gene: TRBV29-1; D gene: TRBD1; clone size: NA; CDR3 DNA: TGCAGCGTTGAGGGACAGGTAACCAATGAGCAGTTCTTC; CDR3 protein: CSVEGQVTNEQFF
J gene: TRBJ2-7; V gene: TRBV7-2; D gene: NA; clone size: NA; CDR3 DNA: TGTGCCAGCAGCCCCCTTTCCACACCCTCCTACGAGCAGTACTTC; CDR3 protein: CASSPLSTPSYEQYF
J gene: TRBJ2-7; V gene: TRBV6-1; D gene: NA; clone size: NA; CDR3 DNA: TGTGCCAGCAGTGAACGCTACGAGCAGTACTTC; CDR3 protein: CASSERYEQYF
J gene: TRBJ1-3; V gene: TRBV5-1; D gene: TRBD1; clone size: NA; CDR3 DNA: TGCGCCAGCAGCACGTCCCGGGACAGGGGAAACACCATATATTTT; CDR3 protein: CASSTSRDRGNTIYF
J gene: TRBJ1-3; V gene: TRBV5-1; D gene: TRBD1; clone size: NA; CDR3 DNA: TGCGCCAGCAATTCCAGGGGGCAAGCCCTCTCTGGAAACACCATATATTTT; CDR3 protein: CASNSRGQALSGNTIYF
J gene: TRBJ2-5; V gene: TRBV27; D gene: NA; clone size: NA; CDR3 DNA: TGTGCCAGCAAACAGGGGAGGGGGGAGACCCAGTACTTC; CDR3 protein: CASKQGRGETQYF
J gene: TRBJ1-2; V gene: TRBV7-2; D gene: TRBD1; clone size: NA; CDR3 DNA: TGTGCCAGCACTGCCTTCCGGAACACAGGGGGCCATGGCTACACCTTC; CDR3 protein: CASTAFRNTGGHGYTF
J gene: TRBJ2-3; V gene: TRBV27; D gene: TRBD2; clone size: NA; CDR3 DNA: TGTGCCAGCAGAATACTAGCGGGGGGAGGCACAGATACGCAGTATTTT; CDR3 protein: CASRILAGGGTDTQYF
J gene: TRBJ2-4; V gene: TRBV19; D gene: TRBD2; clone size: NA; CDR3 DNA: TGTGCCACCGGCACGTGGGGGGGCAAAAACATTCAGTACTTC; CDR3 protein: CATGTWGGKNIQYF
J gene: TRBJ2-7; V gene: TRBV13; D gene: NA; clone size: NA; CDR3 DNA: TGTGCCAGCAGTGAGGGGGGGGGCGAGCAGTACTTC; CDR3 protein: CASSEGGGEQYF